This paragraph reports one TCR beta chain. The CDR3 has 12 residues. Trimming took 5 bases from V and 9 from J, leaving 14 bases between them. CDR1 SEHNR and CDR2 FQNEAQ come from the germline V gene (reference sequence). The sample belongs to a study of blood T cell repertoires in COVID-19. The overall study: The study drew acute and convalescent COVID-19 samples from the United States, Italy and Spain. T cells, B-cell-depleted T cells, or PBMCs supplied cDNA or gDNA.

How the authors handled the data: Amplification from reference gene primers served as the basis for estimated nucleated cell counts. TCRdb's table, derived via immunoSEQ multiplex PCR, lists solely in-frame clones and lacks some. V, J and clone size are those of that table, while D and trimming were read from the DNA. Seen here are about 250,000 clones, roughly 86% observed once, and the top ten hold 1.5% to 2%. The sample taken for sequencing was peripheral blood. The TCR sequence derives from a woman in her sixties or seventies who had recovered from COVID-19. The rearrangement links TRBV7-9 to TRBJ2-7, with D possibly matching TRBD2 (6 bases). The CDR3 coding sequence is TGTGCCAGCAGCCGAGAGACTAGAAGGCAGTACTTC. Amino acid sequence: CASSRETRRQYF.